The 5 T cell receptor beta chains in this list originate from one sample, sequenced in a study of blood T cell repertoires in COVID-19. Method: immunoSEQ multiplex PCR; TCRdb's copy keeps in-frame clones and lacks some. Seen here are some 200,000 clones, approximately 82% observed once, and the top ten hold 6% to 8%. What was sequenced was peripheral blood. Every receptor here comes from a human donor with acute or convalescent COVID-19. The donor label of this sample is uncertain.

CDR3 sequence: CASSQDVRLAGGSVDEQFF. The CDR3 nucleotides read TGTGCCAGCAGCCAAGATGTGAGACTAGCGGGAGGGTCGGTTGATGAGCAGTTCTTC. J is TRBJ2-1 and V is TRBV3-1 (or the pseudogene TRBV3-2), with 14 bases that match TRBD2. V shed 0 bases, J shed 8 bases, and the junction held 12 bases outside the gene matches. In germline, CDR1 is LGHDT, CDR2 YNNKEL (reference sequence). The CDR3 has 19 residues.

The V and J genes are TRBV6-1 and TRBJ1-5; 9 bases align to TRBD1. CDR1 MNHNS and CDR2 SASEGT come from the germline V gene. This CDR3 is 15 amino acids long. The V segment lost 1 base and the J segment 2 bases; nucleotides outside the gene matches: 0. The DNA for the CDR3 is TGTGCCAGCAGTGAAGGGACAGGGGGCAATCAGCCCCAGCATTTT. Amino acid sequence: CASSEGTGGNQPQHF.

The chain couples TRBV12-2 to TRBJ2-3; the table's D call TRBD1 went unverified against the DNA. TRBV12-2 is annotated as a pseudogene. The CDR3 is 18 residues long. The CDR3 DNA is TGTGCAAGTCGCTTAGCGGGCCAGGGCCCTTGTAGCACAGATACGCAGTATTTT. It specifies CASRLAGQGPCSTDTQYF.

The chain employs TRBV9 and TRBJ1-2, with 10 bases lining up with TRBD1. CDR1 SGDLS and CDR2 YYNGEE come from the germline V gene. V lost 5 bases, J lost 8 bases, and 9 bases stayed unmatched. The CDR3 consists of 14 residues. The CDR3 coding sequence is TGTGCCAGCAGAGAAGACAGGGGGCCACAAGGCTACACCTTC. It translates to CASREDRGPQGYTF. The complete variable domain, with remaining parts taken from reference TRBV9 and TRBJ1-2, reads DSGVTQTPKHLITATGQRVTLRCSPRSGDLSVYWYQQSLDQGLQFLIQYYNGEERAKGNILERFSAQQFPDLHSELNLSSLELGDSALYFCASREDRGPQGYTFGSGTRLTVV.

This clone occurred once. This sequence joins TRBV11-3 and TRBJ2-6; D unresolved. Per the germline V gene, CDR1 is SGHNT and CDR2 is YENEEA. This CDR3 has 15 amino acids. V was pared by 4 bases and J by 0 bases, with 7 bases between. CDR3 protein: CASSSSFSGANVLTF. In DNA form, the CDR3 reads TGTGCCAGCAGCTCGTCCTTCTCTGGGGCCAACGTCCTGACTTTC.